Each of the 15 T cell receptor beta chains below was sequenced from the same sample in a study of blood T cells in healthy people across ages. Primers used in a second PCR of roughly 7 to 11 cycles were a sample-barcoded 5' primer and a J-beta primer mix. TCRdb reanalysed the 5' RACE reads using MiXCR and keeps one entry per CDR3 protein. The sample yields about 800,000 distinct CDR3 sequences, roughly 25% seen once. These data also formed part of another study, on T cells of mothers and their children.

Material: blood. The receptors shown here come from a boy aged 10-17 years in good health.

This chain uses TRBV20-1 with TRBJ1-1; D is unresolved. Trimming shortened V by 2 bases and J by 1 base, and 8 bases separated the two germline ends. The CDR3 sequence is 13 residues long. Looked up from germline, CDR1 is DFQATT and CDR2 is SNEGSKA (reference sequence). The CDR3 DNA reads as TGCAGTGCTAGACTGGTAGGGAACACTGAAGCTTTCTTT. Its translation: CSARLVGNTEAFF.

There are many counts of this clonotype. The chain joins TRBV20-1 to TRBJ1-4; 7 positions agree with TRBD1. V shed 0 bases and J 4 bases; nucleotides not matched to a gene: 8. Germline V gene data show CDR1 as DFQATT and CDR2 as SNEGSKA (reference sequence). This CDR3 spans 16 amino acids. CDR3 nucleotides: TGCAGTGCTAGAGATCGGAAGGGGGCCCTTAATGAAAAACTGTTTTTT. Translated, it gives CSARDRKGALNEKLFF.

This chain uses TRBV4-1 with TRBJ2-5; D is undetermined. The J call may be faulty, since TRBJ2-7 better matches the DNA end. Germline-derived CDR1 and CDR2 are MGHRA and YSYEKL. The CDR3 is made up of 15 amino acids. CDR3 DNA sequence: TGCGCCAGCAGCCAAGGGAAGGAGAGTTCCTACGAGCAGTACTTC. It encodes CASSQGKESSYEQYF.

This clonotype has more than one count but fewer than ten. V usage is TRBV4-3 and J usage is TRBJ2-1; 11 bases align to TRBD2. The junction had 3 bases not matched to a gene; V was cut back by 1 base and J by 7 bases. Germline CDR1 LGHNA, CDR2 YSLEER. CDR3 length: 15 residues. The CDR3 sequence is CASSQGGLAANEQFF. Here the CDR3 DNA reads TGCGCCAGCAGCCAAGGGGGACTAGCGGCGAATGAGCAGTTCTTC.

The chain carries TRBV28 and TRBJ2-3; D is perhaps TRBD1 or TRBD2 (5 bases each). The CDR3 totals 16 residues. In germline, CDR1 is MDHEN, CDR2 SYDVKM. Trimming removed 6 bases at V and 3 bases at J, with 19 bases between. The CDR3 spells CASRGRSSWGTDTQYF. CDR3 DNA sequence: TGTGCCAGCAGAGGACGTTCCTCATGGGGGACAGATACGCAGTATTTT.

The CDR3 reads CASSPGLSEAFF. CDR3 DNA sequence: TGTGCCAGCAGCCCCGGACTTTCTGAAGCTTTCTTT. The chain has TRBV7-8 and TRBJ1-1; no definite D call. Trimming took off 5 bases at V and 6 bases at J, with 10 bases between the two ends. The germline V gene encodes CDR1 SGHVS and CDR2 FQNEAQ. The CDR3 loop spans 12 amino acids.

This clonotype came up a few times. This chain links TRBV7-9 with TRBJ1-1; D not certain. This CDR3 spans 12 amino acids. The V and J ends lost 3 bases and 3 bases respectively, with 5 bases between them. Germline values: CDR1 SEHNR, CDR2 FQNEAQ (reference sequence). CDR3 DNA sequence: TGTGCCAGCAGCTTGATCTACACTGAAGCTTTCTTT. Translated, it gives CASSLIYTEAFF.

The chain is built from TRBV4-3 and TRBJ2-1, with a weak D call TRBD2 (6 bases). The CDR3 contains 17 residues. V lost 1 base to trimming and J lost 5 bases, with 18 bases between them. CDR1 is LGHNA, CDR2 YSLEER, per germline. In DNA, the CDR3 is TGCGCCAGCAGCCAAGTCGTATCTCGGGAGATCGACAATGAGCAGTTCTTC. Protein sequence: CASSQVVSREIDNEQFF.

The J gene is TRBJ2-1, the V gene TRBV24-1; the match to TRBD2 covers 7 bases. Per germline, CDR1 KGHDR and CDR2 SFDVKD. J lost 4 bases, V lost 5 bases, and 7 bases had no gene match. CDR3 length: 15 residues. CDR3 amino acids: CATSGGEGRYNEQFF. The CDR3 coding sequence is TGTGCCACCAGTGGTGGGGAGGGAAGGTACAATGAGCAGTTCTTC.

This clonotype appeared a few times. The chain couples TRBV7-9 to TRBJ1-3; D uncertain. V was cut by 6 bases and J by 0 bases, with 6 bases left in between. The CDR3 has 13 residues. Germline V gene lookup returns CDR1 SEHNR and CDR2 FQNEAQ (reference sequence). The CDR3 is CASRASSGNTIYF. In DNA form, the CDR3 reads TGTGCCAGCAGGGCGAGCTCTGGAAACACCATATATTTT.

V gene TRBV4-3 combines with J gene TRBJ1-4; D unresolved. In germline, CDR1 is LGHNA, CDR2 YSLEER. V was shortened by 4 bases and J by 3 bases, with 15 bases between the two germline ends. The CDR3 runs 16 residues. The DNA for the CDR3 is TGCGCCAGCAGCCGAGGGAGGGCCCGTCCTAATGAAAAACTGTTTTTT. Protein: CASSRGRARPNEKLFF.

The chain couples TRBV29-1 to TRBJ2-1; the match to TRBD2 covers 13 bases. This CDR3 contains 17 residues. Germline V CDR1 and CDR2: SQVTM, ANQGSEA. The J segment lost 0 bases and the V segment lost 1 base, leaving 3 bases of the junction unmatched. The CDR3 loop reads CSVEGTSGGSSYNEQFF. In DNA form, the CDR3 reads TGCAGCGTTGAAGGGACTAGCGGGGGCAGCTCCTACAATGAGCAGTTCTTC.

The V call is TRBV6-1, the J call TRBJ2-7, with 11 bases that match TRBD1. The CDR3 loop spans 15 amino acids. CDR1 is MNHNS and CDR2 is SASEGT in the germline V gene. With V trimmed by 2 bases and J by 6 bases, 6 bases remained unmatched. The DNA for the CDR3 is TGTGCCAGCAGTGAAATCGGGACAGGGGGTTGCGAGCAGTACTTC. Translation: CASSEIGTGGCEQYF.

In this sample, this clonotype turned up once. The chain joins TRBV10-3 to TRBJ2-3, with D uncertain. The germline V and J ends were trimmed by 7 bases and 0 bases, with 11 bases remaining between them. There are 14 residues in the CDR3. Germline values: CDR1 ENHRY, CDR2 SYGVKD. Here the CDR3 reads CAITENPSTDTQYF. CDR3 sequence (DNA): TGTGCCATCACGGAGAATCCTAGCACAGATACGCAGTATTTT.

The chain couples TRBV29-1 to TRBJ2-4, with D perhaps matching TRBD2 (5 bases). Trimming removed 3 bases from V and 3 bases from J, with 9 bases in between. The CDR3 is made up of 13 amino acids. Germline assignment: CDR1 SQVTM and CDR2 ANQGSEA. CDR3 coding DNA: TGCAGCGTTGAGGACTCTATCAAAAACATTCAGTACTTC. Its translation is CSVEDSIKNIQYF.